This TCR beta chain appears in the sequencing data of a study of cytomegalovirus exposure and HLA in healthy donors. Trimming at V came to 5 bases and at J to 5 bases, leaving 3 bases not matched to a gene. This CDR3 spans 15 amino acids. CDR1 is SNHLY and CDR2 is FYNNEI in the germline V gene. This PCR relied on a set of 60 Vbeta primers and 13 Jbeta primers. Sequenced by immunoSEQ multiplex PCR; TCRdb stores in-frame clones only, minus some. The profile covers about 250,000 clones, with over 75% appearing a single time and about 0.45% taken by the ten largest. The chain has TRBV2 and TRBJ2-2, with 12 bases matching TRBD2. The clonotype was recovered from a boy younger than 18 in good health and CMV-seronegative. The sequenced sample consisted of PBMCs. CDR3 nucleotides: TGTGCCAGCAGTCCTAGCGGGAGGGGAACCGGGGAGCTGTTTTTT. Protein product: CASSPSGRGTGELFF.